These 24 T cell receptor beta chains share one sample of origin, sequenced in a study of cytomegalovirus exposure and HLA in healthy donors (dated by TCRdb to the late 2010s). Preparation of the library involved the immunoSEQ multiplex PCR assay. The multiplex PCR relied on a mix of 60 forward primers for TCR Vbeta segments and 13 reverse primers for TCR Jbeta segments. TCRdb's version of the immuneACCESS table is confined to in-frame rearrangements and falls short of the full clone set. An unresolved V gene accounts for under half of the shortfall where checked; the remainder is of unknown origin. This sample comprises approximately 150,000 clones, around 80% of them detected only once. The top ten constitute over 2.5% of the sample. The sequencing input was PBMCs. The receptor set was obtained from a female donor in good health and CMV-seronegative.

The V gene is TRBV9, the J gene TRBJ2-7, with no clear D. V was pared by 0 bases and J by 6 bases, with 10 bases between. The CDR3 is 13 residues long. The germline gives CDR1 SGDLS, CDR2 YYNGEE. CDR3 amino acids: CASSVARISEQYF. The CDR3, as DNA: TGTGCCAGCAGCGTAGCTAGGATCTCCGAGCAGTACTTC.

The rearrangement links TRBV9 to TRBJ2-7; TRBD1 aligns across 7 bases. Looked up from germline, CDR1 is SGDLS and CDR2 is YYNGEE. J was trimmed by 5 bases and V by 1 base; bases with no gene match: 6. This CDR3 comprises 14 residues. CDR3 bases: TGTGCCAGCAGCGTAACCTCGACAGGGAACGAGCAGTACTTC. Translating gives CASSVTSTGNEQYF.

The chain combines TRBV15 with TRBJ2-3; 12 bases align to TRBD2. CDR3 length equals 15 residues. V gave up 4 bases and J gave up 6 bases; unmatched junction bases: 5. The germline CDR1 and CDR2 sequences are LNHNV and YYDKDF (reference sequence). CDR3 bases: TGTGCCACCAGCATCGGACTAGCGGGGACCGATACGCAGTATTTT. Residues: CATSIGLAGTDTQYF. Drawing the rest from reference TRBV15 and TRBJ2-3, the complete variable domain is DAMVIQNPRYQVTQFGKPVTLSCSQTLNHNVMYWYQQKSSQAPKLLFHYYDKDFNNEADTPDNFQSRRPNTSFCFLDIRSPGLGDTAMYLCATSIGLAGTDTQYFGPGTRLTVL.

CDR3 amino acids: CASSLVRAGREAFF. The CDR3 DNA sequence: TGTGCCAGCAGCTTAGTGCGGGCAGGGAGGGAGGCTTTCTTT. The rearrangement links TRBV7-9 to TRBJ1-1, with TRBD1 as a possible D gene (5 bases). Germline CDR1 is SEHNR and CDR2 is FQNEAQ (reference sequence). Trimming took off 1 base at V and 11 bases at J, with 17 bases between the two ends. The CDR3 totals 14 residues.

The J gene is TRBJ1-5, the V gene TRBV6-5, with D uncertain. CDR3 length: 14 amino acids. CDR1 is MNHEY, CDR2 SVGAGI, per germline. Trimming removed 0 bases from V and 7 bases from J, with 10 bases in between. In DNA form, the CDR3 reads TGTGCCAGCAGTTACTCGGAGGGCTTGCAGCCCCAGCATTTT. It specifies CASSYSEGLQPQHF.

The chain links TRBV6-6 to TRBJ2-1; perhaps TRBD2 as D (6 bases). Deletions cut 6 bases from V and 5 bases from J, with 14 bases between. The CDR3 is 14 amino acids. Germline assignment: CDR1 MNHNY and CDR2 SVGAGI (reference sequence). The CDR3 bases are TGTGCCAGCAGGCGGGACGGAGGAAACAATGAGCAGTTCTTC. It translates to CASRRDGGNNEQFF.

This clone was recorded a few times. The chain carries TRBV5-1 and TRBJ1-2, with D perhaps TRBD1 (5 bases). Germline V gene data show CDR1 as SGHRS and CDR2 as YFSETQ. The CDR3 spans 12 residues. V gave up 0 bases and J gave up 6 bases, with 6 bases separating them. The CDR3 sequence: CASSLGGDGYTF. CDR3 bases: TGCGCCAGCAGCTTGGGGGGGGATGGCTACACCTTC. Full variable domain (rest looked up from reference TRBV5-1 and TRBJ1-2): KAGVTQTPRYLIKTRGQQVTLSCSPISGHRSVSWYQQTPGQGLQFLFEYFSETQRNKGNFPGRFSGRQFSNSRSEMNVSTLELGDSALYLCASSLGGDGYTFGSGTRLTVV.

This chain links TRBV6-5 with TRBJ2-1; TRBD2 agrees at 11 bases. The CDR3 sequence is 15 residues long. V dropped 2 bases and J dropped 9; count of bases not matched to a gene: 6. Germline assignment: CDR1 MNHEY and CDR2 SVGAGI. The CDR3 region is CASSYRLAGGGEQFF. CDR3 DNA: TGTGCCAGCAGTTACAGGCTAGCGGGAGGTGGTGAGCAGTTCTTC.

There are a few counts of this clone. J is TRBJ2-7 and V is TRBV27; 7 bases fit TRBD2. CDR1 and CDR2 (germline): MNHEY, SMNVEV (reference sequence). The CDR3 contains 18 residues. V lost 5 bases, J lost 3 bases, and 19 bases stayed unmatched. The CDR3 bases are TGTGCCAGCAGTCTCCACTCACCCGAGGCTAGCGGAGTCTACGAGCAGTACTTC. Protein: CASSLHSPEASGVYEQYF.

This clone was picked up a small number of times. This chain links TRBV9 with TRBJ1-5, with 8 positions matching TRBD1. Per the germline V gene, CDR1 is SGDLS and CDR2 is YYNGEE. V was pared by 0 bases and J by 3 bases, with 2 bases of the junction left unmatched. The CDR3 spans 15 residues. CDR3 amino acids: CASSVEDRANQPQHF. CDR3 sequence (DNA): TGTGCCAGCAGCGTAGAGGACAGGGCCAATCAGCCCCAGCATTTT.

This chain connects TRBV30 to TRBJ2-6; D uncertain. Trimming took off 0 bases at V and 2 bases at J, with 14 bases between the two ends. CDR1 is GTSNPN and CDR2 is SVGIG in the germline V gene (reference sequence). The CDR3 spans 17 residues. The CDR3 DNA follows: TGTGCCTGGAGTGTATCACCCTCGGCGGCTGGGGCCAACGTCCTGACTTTC. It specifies CAWSVSPSAAGANVLTF. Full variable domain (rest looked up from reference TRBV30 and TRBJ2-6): SQTIHQWPATLVQPVGSPLSLECTVEGTSNPNLYWYRQAAGRGLQLLFYSVGIGQISSEVPQNLSASRPQDRQFILSSKKLLLSDSGFYLCAWSVSPSAAGANVLTFGAGSRLTVL.

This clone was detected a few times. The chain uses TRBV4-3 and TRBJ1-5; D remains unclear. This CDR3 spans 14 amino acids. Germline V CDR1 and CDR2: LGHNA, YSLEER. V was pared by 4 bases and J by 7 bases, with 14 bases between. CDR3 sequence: CASSLLVRGQPQHF. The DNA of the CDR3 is TGCGCCAGCAGCCTCCTAGTCCGTGGGCAGCCCCAGCATTTT.

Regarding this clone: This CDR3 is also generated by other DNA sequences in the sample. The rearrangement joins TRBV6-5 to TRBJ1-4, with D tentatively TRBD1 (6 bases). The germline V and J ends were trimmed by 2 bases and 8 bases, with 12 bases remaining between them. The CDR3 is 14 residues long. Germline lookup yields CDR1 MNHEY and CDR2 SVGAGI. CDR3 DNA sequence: TGTGCCAGCAGTTACGAGGACAGAGGGGAAAAACTGTTTTTT. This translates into CASSYEDRGEKLFF.

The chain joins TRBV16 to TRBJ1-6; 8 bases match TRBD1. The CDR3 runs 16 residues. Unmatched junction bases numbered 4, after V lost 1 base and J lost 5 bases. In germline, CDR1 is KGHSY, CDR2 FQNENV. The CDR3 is CASSQFPDRDNSPLHF. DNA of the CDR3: TGTGCCAGCAGCCAATTTCCGGACAGGGATAATTCACCCCTCCACTTT.

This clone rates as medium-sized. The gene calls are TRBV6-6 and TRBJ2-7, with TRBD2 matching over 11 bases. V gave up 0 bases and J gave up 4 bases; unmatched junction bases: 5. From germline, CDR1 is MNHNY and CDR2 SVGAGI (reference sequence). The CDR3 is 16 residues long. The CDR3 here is CASSYSSGGEVYEQYF. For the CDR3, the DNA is TGTGCCAGCAGTTACTCTAGCGGGGGGGAAGTATACGAGCAGTACTTC.

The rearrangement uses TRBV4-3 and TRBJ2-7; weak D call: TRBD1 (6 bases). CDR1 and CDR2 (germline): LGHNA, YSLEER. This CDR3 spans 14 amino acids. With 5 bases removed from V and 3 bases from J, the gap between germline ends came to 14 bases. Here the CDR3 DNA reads TGCGCCAGCAGCTTCCGGGACAAAGACTACGAGCAGTACTTC. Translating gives CASSFRDKDYEQYF.

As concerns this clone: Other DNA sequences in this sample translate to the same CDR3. The CDR3 DNA reads TGTGCCAGCAGCTTGGGCAGGGGTTCCTACAATGAGCAGTTCTTC. Its protein is CASSLGRGSYNEQFF. This chain joins TRBV7-2 and TRBJ2-1, with D perhaps TRBD1 (6 bases). The CDR3 has 15 amino acids. Trimming cost V 3 bases and J 1 base, with 10 bases left between them. CDR1 and CDR2 (germline): SGHTA, FQGNSA.

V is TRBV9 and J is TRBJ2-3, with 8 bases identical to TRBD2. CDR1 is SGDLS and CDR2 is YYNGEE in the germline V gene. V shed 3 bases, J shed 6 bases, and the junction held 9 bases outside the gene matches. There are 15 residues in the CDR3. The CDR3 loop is CASSARTSLLDTQYF. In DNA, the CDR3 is TGTGCCAGCAGCGCCCGGACTAGCCTGTTGGATACGCAGTATTTT.

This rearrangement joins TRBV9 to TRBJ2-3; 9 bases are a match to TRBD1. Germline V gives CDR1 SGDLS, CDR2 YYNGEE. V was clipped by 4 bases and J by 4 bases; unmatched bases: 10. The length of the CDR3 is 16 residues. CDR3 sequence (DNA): TGTGCCAGCAGCTTCTCCGGGACAGGGAGCCCAGATACGCAGTATTTT. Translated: CASSFSGTGSPDTQYF.

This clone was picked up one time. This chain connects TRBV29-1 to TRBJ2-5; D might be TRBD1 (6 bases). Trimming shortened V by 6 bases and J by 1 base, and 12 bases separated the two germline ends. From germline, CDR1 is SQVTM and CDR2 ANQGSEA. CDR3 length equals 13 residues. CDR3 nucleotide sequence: TGCAGCGTCGGAGACAGGCTCCAAGAGACCCAGTACTTC. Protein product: CSVGDRLQETQYF. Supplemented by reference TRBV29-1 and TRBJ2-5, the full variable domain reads SAVISQKPSRDICQRGTSLTIQCQVDSQVTMMFWYRQQPGQSLTLIATANQGSEATYESGFVIDKFPISRPNLTFSTLTVSNMSPEDSSIYLCSVGDRLQETQYFGPGTRLLVL.

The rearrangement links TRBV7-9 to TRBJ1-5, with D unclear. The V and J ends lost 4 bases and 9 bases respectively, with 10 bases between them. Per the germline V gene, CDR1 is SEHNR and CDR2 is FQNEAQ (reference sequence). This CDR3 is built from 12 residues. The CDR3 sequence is CASSSPPGPQHF. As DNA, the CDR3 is TGTGCCAGCAGCTCCCCCCCGGGGCCCCAGCATTTT.

The CDR3 region is CASSMVGGADTQYF. CDR3 DNA: TGTGCCAGTAGTATGGTTGGAGGGGCAGATACGCAGTATTTT. V usage is TRBV19 and J usage is TRBJ2-3, with D maybe TRBD2 (6 bases). Looked up from germline, CDR1 is LNHDA and CDR2 is SQIVND (reference sequence). CDR3 size: 14 residues. V lost 3 bases and J lost 4, with 11 bases in between.

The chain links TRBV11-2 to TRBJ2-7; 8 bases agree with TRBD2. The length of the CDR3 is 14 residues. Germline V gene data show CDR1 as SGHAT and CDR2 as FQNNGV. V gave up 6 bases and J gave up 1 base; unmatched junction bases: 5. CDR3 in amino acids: CASRPTSGSYEQYF. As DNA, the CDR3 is TGTGCCAGCAGACCTACTAGCGGTTCCTACGAGCAGTACTTC.

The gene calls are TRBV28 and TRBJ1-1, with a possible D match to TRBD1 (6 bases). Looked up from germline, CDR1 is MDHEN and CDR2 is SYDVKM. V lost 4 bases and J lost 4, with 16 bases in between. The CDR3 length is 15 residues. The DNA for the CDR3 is TGTGCCAGCAGTTCCCTGACAGGTGAGGGCACTGAAGCTTTCTTT. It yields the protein CASSSLTGEGTEAFF.